These 5 T cell receptor beta chains originate from one sample sequenced in a study of OX40 agonist ivuxolimab in advanced cancers. The method was immunoSEQ multiplex PCR; TCRdb's version includes in-frame clones alone and lacks a portion of them. The repertoire holds tens of thousands of clones, roughly nine tenths seen once, with 13% to 15% in the top ten. This sample comprised CD4+ or CD8+ T cells sorted from blood, obtained in a trial of the OX40 agonist ivuxolimab. The receptors originated from an adult with an advanced solid tumor such as melanoma, head and neck, liver or kidney cancer.

This clone was observed a few times. The V gene is TRBV4-1, the J gene TRBJ1-1; D not certain. The CDR3 sequence is 16 residues long. CDR1 is MGHRA, CDR2 YSYEKL, per germline. V lost 1 base, J lost 4 bases, and 16 bases lay in between. The CDR3 DNA reads TGCGCCAGCAGCCAAGTGGTCGGAAGGGTCGGCACTGAAGCTTTCTTT. The encoded protein is CASSQVVGRVGTEAFF.

V usage is TRBV27 and J usage is TRBJ1-2; D is undetermined. Germline V gives CDR1 MNHEY, CDR2 SMNVEV (reference sequence). Trimming left V 5 bases short and J 3 bases short, with 13 bases between. The CDR3 loop spans 14 amino acids. Written as DNA, the CDR3 is TGTGCCAGCAGTCCCCCCGATGGAGACTATGGCTACACCTTC. It translates to CASSPPDGDYGYTF.

This chain joins TRBV27 and TRBJ2-1, with TRBD2 matching over 8 bases. After removal of 4 bases from V and 5 bases from J, the junction contained 10 bases not matched to a gene. The CDR3 spans 16 residues. Germline CDR1 reads MNHEY; CDR2 reads SMNVEV (reference sequence). The CDR3 spells CASSSPSSGPDNEQFF. The DNA for the CDR3 is TGTGCCAGCAGTTCCCCGTCTAGCGGGCCCGACAATGAGCAGTTCTTC.

The V call is TRBV19, the J call TRBJ1-1; D uncertain. The V gene's germline CDR1 is LNHDA and CDR2 SQIVND (reference sequence). Trimming pared 5 bases from V and 3 bases from J, leaving 10 bases between. The CDR3 consists of 13 residues. DNA for the CDR3: TGTGCCAGTAGTGAAGACCGCTACACTGAAGCTTTCTTT. It codes for CASSEDRYTEAFF.

In this sample, this clone turned up once. CDR3 region: CASSPKGIPYEQYF. DNA of the CDR3: TGTGCCAGCAGCCCCAAGGGCATCCCCTACGAGCAGTACTTC. The chain is built from TRBV9 and TRBJ2-7; D call uncertain. The CDR3 totals 14 residues. Germline CDR1 SGDLS, CDR2 YYNGEE. V was shortened by 4 bases and J by 2 bases, with 13 bases between the two germline ends.